This T cell receptor beta chain comes out of a study of blood T cell repertoires in COVID-19. Trimming stripped 1 base from V and 2 bases from J, with 12 bases between. There are 15 residues in the CDR3. Germline-derived CDR1 and CDR2 are SGHKS and YYEKEE (reference sequence). The table came from immunoSEQ multiplex PCR; TCRdb's copy has only in-frame clones and leaves some out. The sample holds approximately 350,000 clones, roughly 90% seen once. The chain couples TRBV5-5 to TRBJ2-5; D is ambiguous. The TCR comes from a woman in her 70s with COVID-19, enrolled during active disease. The sequenced sample was peripheral blood. CDR3 nucleotide sequence: TGTGCCAGCAGCTTGTGGAATGCGGCTCAAGAGACCCAGTACTTC. Its translation: CASSLWNAAQETQYF.